This T cell receptor (beta chain) was identified during a study of spatial heterogeneity in lung cancer. The germline V gene has CDR1 KGHSH and CDR2 LQKENI. Germline trimming cut 2 bases from V and 2 bases from J; bases unmatched to any gene: 5. The CDR3 spans 16 residues. This clonotype was detected ten times or more. Indicated time point: sample taken at primary tumor resection. Untreated early-stage non-small cell lung cancer patients, fewer than 85 in total, were the donors. In TCRdb, the 5' RACE reads were re-called with MiXCR into one record per CDR3 protein. The sample holds about 10,000 distinct CDR3 sequences, roughly 3.5% seen once.

The rearrangement uses TRBV18 and TRBJ2-3, with 9 bases that match TRBD2. Specimen: PBMCs, collected at surgery. The clonotype originates from a female donor with early-stage non-small cell lung cancer. Written as DNA, the CDR3 is TGTGCCAGCTCACCAGGGCTAGCGGGACACACAGATACGCAGTATTTT. Translating gives CASSPGLAGHTDTQYF. The variable domain in full, completed from reference TRBV18 and TRBJ2-3, reads NAGVMQNPRHLVRRRGQEARLRCSPMKGHSHVYWYRQLPEEGLKFMVYLQKENIIDESGMPKERFSAEFPKEGPSILRIQQVVRGDSAAYFCASSPGLAGHTDTQYFGPGTRLTVL.